The source of this TCR beta chain is a study of blood T cell repertoires in COVID-19. The wider study: Collection of acute and convalescent COVID-19 samples took place in the United States, Italy and Spain. Sample material is recorded as cDNA or gDNA derived from T cells, B-cell-depleted T cells, or PBMCs.

How the authors handled the data: Researchers report that nucleated cell counts were estimated from reference gene primer amplification. Clones were read by immunoSEQ multiplex PCR, and TCRdb kept only the in-frame ones, dropping some. That table gives V, J and clone size, and the DNA gave D and trimming. The sample consists of about 220,000 clones, 84% of them appearing once. J gave up 10 bases and V 6 bases, and 4 bases lay outside the gene matches. The CDR3 is 13 amino acids. Germline CDR1 and CDR2: SNHLY and FYNNEI. The genes are TRBV2 and TRBJ1-6, with 9 bases that match TRBD1. Sequenced sample: peripheral blood. The sequence derives from a woman in her twenties or thirties who had recovered from COVID-19. The CDR3 DNA is TGTGCCAGCAGGGGGACAGGGAACTCACCCCTCCACTTT. It codes for CASRGTGNSPLHF.